A selection of T cell receptor beta chains follows, all from one sample in a study of T-cell memory formation after mild COVID-19. TCRdb re-called the 5' RACE reads with MiXCR, one entry per CDR3 protein. The table has some 88,000 distinct CDR3 sequences, about 23% seen once; the top ten hold around 40%. The sample taken for sequencing was PBMCs or a T cell subset sorted from them (not recorded which). All receptors come from a young man who had mild COVID-19 (a few samples of this study predate the infection). Cell type and time point are not known. Each CDR3 is given with its conserved first and last residue. The order of the fields is D gene, V gene, clone size, J gene, CDR3 protein, CDR3 DNA. The D gene is left open where the match is weak. Clone size is shown for a subset of rows, as once, few, many or a class of expanded clone.

d_gene: .; v_gene: TRBV3-1; abundance: .; j_gene: TRBJ2-7; CDR3aa: CASSQDSDGFSYEQYF; CDR3nt: TGTGCCAGCAGCCAAGATTCGGACGGATTCTCCTACGAGCAGTACTTC
d_gene: TRBD2; v_gene: TRBV7-2; abundance: many; j_gene: TRBJ2-1; CDR3aa: CASSAGLAGGNEQFF; CDR3nt: TGTGCCAGCAGCGCCGGACTAGCGGGGGGAAATGAGCAGTTCTTC
d_gene: .; v_gene: TRBV11-2; abundance: .; j_gene: TRBJ2-1; CDR3aa: CASSPSAVGQFF; CDR3nt: TGTGCCAGCAGCCCTAGCGCCGTGGGGCAGTTCTTC
d_gene: TRBD1; v_gene: TRBV18; abundance: few; j_gene: TRBJ1-6; CDR3aa: CASSYRGGTNSPLHF; CDR3nt: TGTGCCAGCTCTTACAGGGGAGGGACGAATTCACCCCTCCACTTT
d_gene: .; v_gene: TRBV19; abundance: .; j_gene: TRBJ1-5; CDR3aa: CASSSTGNQPQHF; CDR3nt: TGTGCCAGTAGTTCAACAGGAAATCAGCCCCAGCATTTT
d_gene: .; v_gene: TRBV24-1; abundance: .; j_gene: TRBJ2-5; CDR3aa: CATSDLRAETQYF; CDR3nt: TGTGCCACCAGTGACCTGAGGGCAGAGACCCAGTACTTC
d_gene: .; v_gene: TRBV29-1; abundance: .; j_gene: TRBJ2-1; CDR3aa: CSVFTGISYNEQFF; CDR3nt: TGCAGCGTATTTACAGGGATCTCCTACAATGAGCAGTTCTTC
d_gene: .; v_gene: TRBV25-1; abundance: .; j_gene: TRBJ1-2; CDR3aa: CASGDPTYGYTF; CDR3nt: TGTGCCAGCGGCGACCCGACGTATGGCTACACCTTC
d_gene: .; v_gene: TRBV7-9; abundance: .; j_gene: TRBJ2-4; CDR3aa: CASSHRDGKNIQYF; CDR3nt: TGTGCCAGCAGCCATAGGGACGGAAAAAACATTCAGTACTTC
d_gene: .; v_gene: TRBV6-2/TRBV6-3; abundance: few; j_gene: TRBJ2-7; CDR3aa: CASSDTLGPYEQYF; CDR3nt: TGTGCCAGCAGCGACACCCTCGGCCCCTACGAGCAGTACTTC
d_gene: .; v_gene: TRBV5-1; abundance: many; j_gene: TRBJ2-1; CDR3aa: CASSLAVLTNNEQFF; CDR3nt: TGCGCCAGCAGCTTGGCAGTCCTAACAAACAATGAGCAGTTCTTC
d_gene: .; v_gene: TRBV9; abundance: .; j_gene: TRBJ1-1; CDR3aa: CASSGGTGRNTEAFF; CDR3nt: TGTGCCAGCAGCGGCGGGACGGGGCGGAACACTGAAGCTTTCTTT
d_gene: .; v_gene: TRBV9; abundance: few; j_gene: TRBJ1-2; CDR3aa: CASSSGGGYGYTF; CDR3nt: TGTGCCAGCAGCTCCGGAGGGGGCTATGGCTACACCTTC
d_gene: .; v_gene: TRBV20-1; abundance: few; j_gene: TRBJ2-7; CDR3aa: CSARDIAGPSYEQYF; CDR3nt: TGCAGTGCTAGAGATATCGCGGGTCCCTCCTACGAGCAGTACTTC
d_gene: TRBD1; v_gene: TRBV11-2; abundance: .; j_gene: TRBJ1-2; CDR3aa: CASSPTGTGDVGGYTF; CDR3nt: TGTGCCAGCAGCCCAACCGGGACAGGGGATGTAGGCGGCTACACCTTC
d_gene: TRBD1; v_gene: TRBV6-2/TRBV6-3; abundance: .; j_gene: TRBJ2-1; CDR3aa: CASSPDRADEQFF; CDR3nt: TGTGCCAGCAGCCCGGACAGGGCGGATGAGCAGTTCTTC
d_gene: TRBD1; v_gene: TRBV6-5; abundance: few; j_gene: TRBJ1-3; CDR3aa: CASSPGQGALGNTIYF; CDR3nt: TGTGCCAGCAGCCCAGGACAGGGGGCCCTCGGAAACACCATATATTTT
d_gene: .; v_gene: TRBV12-3/TRBV12-4; abundance: .; j_gene: TRBJ1-3; CDR3aa: CASSWDLGNTIYF; CDR3nt: TGTGCCAGCAGCTGGGATTTGGGAAACACCATATATTTT
d_gene: .; v_gene: TRBV6-5; abundance: .; j_gene: TRBJ1-1; CDR3aa: CASSYSGEGALSAVTEAFF; CDR3nt: TGTGCCAGCAGTTACTCTGGGGAAGGGGCGTTAAGCGCGGTAACTGAAGCTTTCTTT
d_gene: .; v_gene: TRBV7-2; abundance: .; j_gene: TRBJ2-1; CDR3aa: CASKVSGFGEQFF; CDR3nt: TGTGCCAGCAAGGTCTCGGGGTTCGGAGAGCAGTTCTTC
d_gene: .; v_gene: TRBV20-1; abundance: .; j_gene: TRBJ1-1; CDR3aa: CSARDSREAFF; CDR3nt: TGCAGTGCTAGAGATTCGAGGGAAGCTTTCTTT
d_gene: .; v_gene: TRBV2; abundance: .; j_gene: TRBJ2-1; CDR3aa: CASSEVYNEQFF; CDR3nt: TGTGCCAGCAGTGAAGTTTACAATGAGCAGTTCTTC
d_gene: TRBD1; v_gene: TRBV20-1; abundance: .; j_gene: TRBJ2-7; CDR3aa: CSATDRAYEQYF; CDR3nt: TGCAGTGCCACCGACAGGGCCTACGAGCAGTACTTC
d_gene: .; v_gene: TRBV4-3; abundance: few; j_gene: TRBJ1-4; CDR3aa: CASSQEAGAPASEKLFF; CDR3nt: TGCGCCAGCAGCCAAGAAGCAGGGGCTCCCGCGAGTGAAAAACTGTTTTTT
d_gene: TRBD2; v_gene: TRBV9; abundance: few; j_gene: TRBJ2-1; CDR3aa: CASSVTSGDYNEQFF; CDR3nt: TGTGCCAGCAGCGTGACTAGCGGGGACTACAATGAGCAGTTCTTC
d_gene: TRBD1; v_gene: TRBV4-3; abundance: many; j_gene: TRBJ2-1; CDR3aa: CASSQDLGQGASNEQFF; CDR3nt: TGCGCCAGCAGCCAAGATCTAGGACAGGGGGCATCAAATGAGCAGTTCTTC
d_gene: .; v_gene: TRBV5-1; abundance: .; j_gene: TRBJ1-6; CDR3aa: CASSTGGSPLHF; CDR3nt: TGCGCCAGCAGCACGGGAGGATCACCCCTCCACTTT
d_gene: TRBD1; v_gene: TRBV27; abundance: few; j_gene: TRBJ2-3; CDR3aa: CASSPGTGATDTQYF; CDR3nt: TGTGCCAGCAGCCCCGGGACAGGGGCGACAGATACGCAGTATTTT
d_gene: .; v_gene: TRBV7-9; abundance: many; j_gene: TRBJ2-1; CDR3aa: CASSSALRTGDYNEQFF; CDR3nt: TGTGCCAGCAGCTCCGCCTTGCGGACGGGGGACTACAATGAGCAGTTCTTC
d_gene: .; v_gene: TRBV19; abundance: few; j_gene: TRBJ2-7; CDR3aa: CASSYRVDEQYF; CDR3nt: TGTGCCAGTAGTTACAGGGTTGACGAGCAGTACTTC
d_gene: TRBD1; v_gene: TRBV24-1; abundance: .; j_gene: TRBJ2-2; CDR3aa: CATSVSAGTGSTGELFF; CDR3nt: TGTGCCACCAGTGTCTCCGCCGGGACAGGGTCCACCGGGGAGCTGTTTTTT
d_gene: .; v_gene: TRBV6-5; abundance: few; j_gene: TRBJ2-5; CDR3aa: CASSYSPAESQETQYF; CDR3nt: TGTGCCAGCAGTTACTCTCCGGCGGAATCTCAAGAGACCCAGTACTTC
d_gene: .; v_gene: TRBV2; abundance: .; j_gene: TRBJ2-3; CDR3aa: CASTRRGPTTQYF; CDR3nt: TGTGCCAGCACTCGGCGGGGGCCAACTACGCAGTATTTT
d_gene: TRBD1; v_gene: TRBV7-9; abundance: .; j_gene: TRBJ1-1; CDR3aa: CASSRMDRLGDTEAFF; CDR3nt: TGTGCCAGCAGCCGGATGGACAGGTTAGGGGACACTGAAGCTTTCTTT
d_gene: TRBD1; v_gene: TRBV6-5; abundance: .; j_gene: TRBJ2-1; CDR3aa: CASSLGQDTYNEQFF; CDR3nt: TGTGCCAGCAGCTTGGGACAGGACACCTACAATGAGCAGTTCTTC
d_gene: .; v_gene: TRBV5-8; abundance: few; j_gene: TRBJ2-2; CDR3aa: CASDDRFFTGELFF; CDR3nt: TGTGCCAGCGACGACAGATTTTTCACCGGGGAGCTGTTTTTT
d_gene: TRBD1; v_gene: TRBV5-6; abundance: .; j_gene: TRBJ2-1; CDR3aa: CASSPTDRDYNEQFF; CDR3nt: TGTGCCAGCAGCCCGACGGACAGGGACTACAATGAGCAGTTCTTC
d_gene: TRBD2; v_gene: TRBV7-3; abundance: .; j_gene: TRBJ2-2; CDR3aa: CASSSFPGGANTGELFF; CDR3nt: TGTGCCAGCAGCTCTTTCCCCGGGGGGGCGAACACCGGGGAGCTGTTTTTT
d_gene: .; v_gene: TRBV7-2; abundance: .; j_gene: TRBJ1-1; CDR3aa: CASSQGMPEAFF; CDR3nt: TGTGCCAGCAGCCAGGGGATGCCTGAAGCTTTCTTT
d_gene: .; v_gene: TRBV19; abundance: .; j_gene: TRBJ1-5; CDR3aa: CASSSIEGQGPEPQHF; CDR3nt: TGTGCCAGTAGTTCAATCGAGGGGCAGGGCCCGGAGCCCCAGCATTTT
d_gene: TRBD2; v_gene: TRBV11-2; abundance: few; j_gene: TRBJ2-5; CDR3aa: CASSAGTSGGATFLAQYF; CDR3nt: TGTGCCAGCAGCGCCGGGACTAGCGGGGGGGCCACGTTCTTGGCCCAGTACTTC
d_gene: TRBD2; v_gene: TRBV29-1; abundance: few; j_gene: TRBJ2-1; CDR3aa: CSVERMTSGDIGPYNEQFF; CDR3nt: TGCAGCGTTGAAAGAATGACTAGCGGGGACATTGGGCCCTACAATGAGCAGTTCTTC
d_gene: .; v_gene: TRBV12-3/TRBV12-4; abundance: .; j_gene: TRBJ2-5; CDR3aa: CATRRGRETQYF; CDR3nt: TGTGCCACCCGAAGGGGCAGGGAGACCCAGTACTTC
d_gene: .; v_gene: TRBV29-1; abundance: few; j_gene: TRBJ1-1; CDR3aa: CSVEGGRGKAFF; CDR3nt: TGCAGCGTTGAAGGTGGGAGGGGGAAAGCTTTCTTT